The rows below give T cell receptor beta chains drawn from one sample of a study of T cell clones after liver transplantation. Here immunoSEQ multiplex PCR was the method, and the copy in TCRdb shows in-frame clones only, minus some. The table shows roughly 65,000 clones, with 80% to 95% occurring only once. This specimen was CD4+ T cells from blood, taken less than 27 months after liver transplant. All receptors derive from a human patient who received a liver transplant. The graft donor may be the source of some T cells. The CDR3 runs from the conserved cysteine through the conserved F or W. D genes are given only for firm matches.

j_gene: TRBJ2-7
d_gene: -
v_gene: TRBV7-8
CDR3aa: CASTITEGEQYF

j_gene: TRBJ2-7
d_gene: TRBD1
v_gene: TRBV7-8
CDR3aa: CASSLMAGAGQGF

j_gene: TRBJ2-2
d_gene: -
v_gene: TRBV5-1
CDR3aa: CASSSALNTGELFF

j_gene: TRBJ1-1
d_gene: -
v_gene: TRBV9
CDR3aa: CASSVGGIQETEAFF

j_gene: TRBJ1-1
d_gene: TRBD1
v_gene: TRBV28
CDR3aa: CASSPSGTGGWAFF

j_gene: TRBJ2-7
d_gene: TRBD1
v_gene: TRBV7-2
CDR3aa: CASSLGGQALYEQYF

j_gene: TRBJ1-1
d_gene: -
v_gene: TRBV9
CDR3aa: CASSASGWNTEAFF

j_gene: TRBJ1-2
d_gene: TRBD1
v_gene: TRBV5-6
CDR3aa: CASSQDRDYGYTF

j_gene: TRBJ2-7
d_gene: -
v_gene: TRBV9
CDR3aa: CASSPRDHSYEQYF

j_gene: TRBJ2-1
d_gene: -
v_gene: TRBV29-1
CDR3aa: CSVELRNEQFF

j_gene: TRBJ1-3
d_gene: -
v_gene: TRBV2
CDR3aa: CASTPESFSGNTIYF

j_gene: TRBJ2-7
d_gene: -
v_gene: TRBV10-3
CDR3aa: CAISGAGTIYEQYF

j_gene: TRBJ1-3
d_gene: -
v_gene: TRBV30
CDR3aa: CAWSIGASGNTIYF

j_gene: TRBJ2-3
d_gene: -
v_gene: TRBV2
CDR3aa: CASSDRNTDTQYF

j_gene: TRBJ2-7
d_gene: -
v_gene: TRBV11-3
CDR3aa: CASSTGFFPYEQYF

j_gene: TRBJ2-1
d_gene: TRBD2
v_gene: TRBV6-4
CDR3aa: CASSDERDDEQFF

j_gene: TRBJ2-7
d_gene: -
v_gene: TRBV27
CDR3aa: CASSSLTRSYSYEQYF

j_gene: TRBJ1-2
d_gene: -
v_gene: TRBV28
CDR3aa: CASRGGTYGYTF

j_gene: TRBJ2-4
d_gene: -
v_gene: TRBV10-2
CDR3aa: CASSEAGPGKNIQYF

j_gene: TRBJ2-2
d_gene: -
v_gene: TRBV5-1
CDR3aa: CASSLDSSNTGELFF

j_gene: TRBJ1-1
d_gene: -
v_gene: TRBV9
CDR3aa: CASSVAPQDSEAFF

j_gene: TRBJ1-4
d_gene: -
v_gene: TRBV2
CDR3aa: CASSASGTPREKLFF

j_gene: TRBJ1-1
d_gene: -
v_gene: TRBV5-4
CDR3aa: CASSLAGMNTEAFF

j_gene: TRBJ2-1
d_gene: -
v_gene: TRBV19
CDR3aa: CASSLSRAPPYNEQFF

j_gene: TRBJ1-1
d_gene: -
v_gene: TRBV2
CDR3aa: CASAKENSAPEAFF

j_gene: TRBJ2-1
d_gene: -
v_gene: TRBV6-1
CDR3aa: CASSEMGVSYNEQFF

j_gene: TRBJ1-5
d_gene: -
v_gene: TRBV2
CDR3aa: CASSDYDGQEHF

j_gene: TRBJ1-1
d_gene: TRBD1
v_gene: TRBV2
CDR3aa: CASSYLTGVGNTEAFF

j_gene: TRBJ2-2
d_gene: TRBD2
v_gene: TRBV9
CDR3aa: CASSVQAGRSTGELFF

j_gene: TRBJ2-5
d_gene: -
v_gene: TRBV7-3
CDR3aa: CASSLGGLETQYF

j_gene: TRBJ2-1
d_gene: -
v_gene: TRBV27
CDR3aa: CASIGGPRGEQFF

j_gene: TRBJ2-3
d_gene: -
v_gene: TRBV11-2
CDR3aa: CASSITDGTSAQYF

j_gene: TRBJ1-2
d_gene: TRBD1
v_gene: TRBV7-2
CDR3aa: CASSPQIPGQRYGYTF

j_gene: TRBJ2-7
d_gene: -
v_gene: TRBV11-3
CDR3aa: CAGSLVSYEQYF

j_gene: TRBJ1-5
d_gene: TRBD1
v_gene: TRBV5-6
CDR3aa: CASSVTGSNQPQHF

j_gene: TRBJ2-1
d_gene: -
v_gene: TRBV7-3
CDR3aa: CASSIQQGTEQFF

j_gene: TRBJ2-7
d_gene: -
v_gene: TRBV7-2
CDR3aa: CASSLDFKALYEQYF

j_gene: TRBJ1-3
d_gene: TRBD1
v_gene: TRBV28
CDR3aa: CASSSPGGSGNTIYF

j_gene: TRBJ2-7
d_gene: TRBD1
v_gene: TRBV12-5
CDR3aa: CASGFTRQGADEQYF

j_gene: TRBJ2-3
d_gene: -
v_gene: TRBV11-3
CDR3aa: CASSLDQDGTQYF

j_gene: TRBJ2-7
d_gene: -
v_gene: TRBV27
CDR3aa: CASSLGAKSSYEQYF

j_gene: TRBJ2-3
d_gene: -
v_gene: TRBV11-2
CDR3aa: CASRPTGGGYTDTQYF

j_gene: TRBJ1-3
d_gene: -
v_gene: TRBV6-1
CDR3aa: CASSGGSAEAGNTIYF

j_gene: TRBJ1-5
d_gene: -
v_gene: TRBV19
CDR3aa: CASNNPLPGRTNQPQHF

j_gene: TRBJ1-4
d_gene: -
v_gene: TRBV7-2
CDR3aa: CASSPRGGLEKLFF

j_gene: TRBJ1-5
d_gene: -
v_gene: TRBV7-9
CDR3aa: CASSPAGRSNQPQHF

j_gene: TRBJ2-6
d_gene: -
v_gene: TRBV4-1
CDR3aa: CASTRAPSSGANVLTF